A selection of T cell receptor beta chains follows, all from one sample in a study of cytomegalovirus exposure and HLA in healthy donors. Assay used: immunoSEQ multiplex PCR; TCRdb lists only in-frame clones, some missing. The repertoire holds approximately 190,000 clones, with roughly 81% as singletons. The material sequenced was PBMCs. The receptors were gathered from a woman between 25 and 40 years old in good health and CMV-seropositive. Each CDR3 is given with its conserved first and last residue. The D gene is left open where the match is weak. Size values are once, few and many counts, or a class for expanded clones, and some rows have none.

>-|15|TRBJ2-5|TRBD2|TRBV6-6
TGTGCCAGCAGGGTGACTAGCGGGGGCCGGGAGACCCAGTACTTC
CASRVTSGGRETQYF
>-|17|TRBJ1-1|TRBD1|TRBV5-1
TGCGCCAGCAGCCAAACCGGGACAGTTGGGCGTGGCACTGAAGCTTTCTTT
CASSQTGTVGRGTEAFF
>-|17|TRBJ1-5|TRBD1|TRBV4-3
TGCGCCAGCAGCCAAGCCGCCGGGACAGGAATTAATCAGCCCCAGCATTTT
CASSQAAGTGINQPQHF
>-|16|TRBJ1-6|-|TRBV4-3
TGCGCCAGCAGCCAAGATCGGGCAGGGATTAATTCACCCCTCCACTTT
CASSQDRAGINSPLHF
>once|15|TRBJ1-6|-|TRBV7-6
TGTGCCAGCAGCTTAGCCGGCTCCTATAATTCACCCCTCCACTTT
CASSLAGSYNSPLHF
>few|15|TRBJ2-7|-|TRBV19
TGTGCCAGTAGTATAAACCAGGGCATCTTCTACGAGCAGTACTTC
CASSINQGIFYEQYF
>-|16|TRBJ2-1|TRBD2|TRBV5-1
TGCGCCAGCAGCTTGTCATTCAGCGGGAGGGGGAATGAGCAGTTCTTC
CASSLSFSGRGNEQFF
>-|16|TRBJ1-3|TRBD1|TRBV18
TGTGCCAGCTCACGGGGGACAGGCAACTCTGGAAACACCATATATTTT
CASSRGTGNSGNTIYF
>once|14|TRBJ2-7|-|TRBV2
TGTGCCAGCAGTGTTGTAGCCGCAGGGACAGAGCAGTACTTC
CASSVVAAGTEQYF
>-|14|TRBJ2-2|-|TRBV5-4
TGTGCCAGCAGCTCCACAGGGTCGGCTGGGGAGCTGTTTTTT
CASSSTGSAGELFF
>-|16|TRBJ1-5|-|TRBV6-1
TGTGCCAGCAGTGAAGCCCCGAAGGGAGACAATCAGCCCCAGCATTTT
CASSEAPKGDNQPQHF
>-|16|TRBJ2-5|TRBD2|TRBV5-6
TGTGCCAGCAGCTCCCCGACTAGCTTAGATCAAGAGACCCAGTACTTC
CASSSPTSLDQETQYF
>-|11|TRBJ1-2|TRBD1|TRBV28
TGTGCCAACTGGGACAGAGGTGGCTACACCTTC
CANWDRGGYTF
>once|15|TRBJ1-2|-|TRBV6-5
TGTGCCAGCAGTACCCCAGGGGCGTCTAACTATGGCTACACCTTC
CASSTPGASNYGYTF
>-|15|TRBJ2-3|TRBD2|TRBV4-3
TGCGCCAGCAGCCAAGAAGCGGGGGCCCCAGATACGCAGTATTTT
CASSQEAGAPDTQYF
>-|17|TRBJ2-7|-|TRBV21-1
-
CASSKGVAGGSSYEQYF
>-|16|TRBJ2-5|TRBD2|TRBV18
TGTGCCAGCTCCCCCAGGACTAGCGGGGCCCAAGAGACCCAGTACTTC
CASSPRTSGAQETQYF
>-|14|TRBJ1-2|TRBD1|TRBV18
TGTGCCAGCTCACCATTACAGGGGGCGGATGGCTACACCTTC
CASSPLQGADGYTF
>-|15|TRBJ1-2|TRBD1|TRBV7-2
TGTGCCAGCAGCTCGGGACAGGGAGTAAACTATGGCTACACCTTC
CASSSGQGVNYGYTF
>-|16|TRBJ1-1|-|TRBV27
TGTGCCAGCACCTCAGGGGTCTCGGCGTGGGACACTGAAGCTTTCTTT
CASTSGVSAWDTEAFF
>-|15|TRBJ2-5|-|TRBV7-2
TGTGCCAGCAGCTTAGAATTTGGGGGGCAAGAGACCCAGTACTTC
CASSLEFGGQETQYF
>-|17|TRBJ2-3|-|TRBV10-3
TGTGCCATCAGTGAGTCGCCAGTCCCACCTAGCACAGATACGCAGTATTTT
CAISESPVPPSTDTQYF
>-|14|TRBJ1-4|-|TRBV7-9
TGTGCCAGCAGCTTGGGGGGGACTAATGAAAAACTGTTTTTT
CASSLGGTNEKLFF
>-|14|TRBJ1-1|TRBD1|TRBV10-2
TGCGCCAGCAGTGAAGGACAGGGTTACACTGAAGCTTTCTTT
CASSEGQGYTEAFF
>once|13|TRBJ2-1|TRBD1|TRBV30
TGTGCCTGGGAACAGGGGGCTAAGGGTGAGCAGTTCTTC
CAWEQGAKGEQFF
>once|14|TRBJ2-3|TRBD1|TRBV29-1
TGCAGCGTTGAGGGGACAGGGGGCACAGATACGCAGTATTTT
CSVEGTGGTDTQYF
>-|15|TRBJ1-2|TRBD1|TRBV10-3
TGTGCCATCAGTGAACTGACAGGGACTAACTATGGCTACACCTTC
CAISELTGTNYGYTF
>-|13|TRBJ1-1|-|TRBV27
TGTGCCAGCAGTTTCCCGGGGGTTGCTGAAGCTTTCTTT
CASSFPGVAEAFF
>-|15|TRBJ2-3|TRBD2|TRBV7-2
TGTGCCAGCAGCGAGAGGGCTAGCGGCCAAGATACGCAGTATTTT
CASSERASGQDTQYF
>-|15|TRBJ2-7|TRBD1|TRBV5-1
TGCGCCAGCAGCTTGGGAGGGACAGCCGACTACGAGCAGTACTTC
CASSLGGTADYEQYF
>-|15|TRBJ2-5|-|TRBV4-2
TGTGCCAGCAGCCAAGACGCCAGGGTATCGGAGACCCAGTACTTC
CASSQDARVSETQYF
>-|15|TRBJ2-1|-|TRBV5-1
TGCGCCAGCAGCCCTGGGGCAGGAGGGTACAATGAGCAGTTCTTC
CASSPGAGGYNEQFF
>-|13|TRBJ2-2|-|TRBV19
TGTGCCAGTAGAGGGTTAGCGGTCGGGGAGCTGTTTTTT
CASRGLAVGELFF
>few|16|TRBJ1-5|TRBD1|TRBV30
TGTGCCTGGAGTGTAAAAATGGGACAGGGGGCTCAGCCCCAGCATTTT
CAWSVKMGQGAQPQHF
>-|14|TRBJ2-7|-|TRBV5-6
TGTGCCAGCAGCGCAAACCAGGGAATCTACGAGCAGTACTTC
CASSANQGIYEQYF
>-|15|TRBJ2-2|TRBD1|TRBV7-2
TGTGCCAGCAGCCTTTCACAGGGGGCGGGCGGGGAGCTGTTTTTT
CASSLSQGAGGELFF
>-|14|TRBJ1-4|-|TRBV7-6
TGTGCCAGCAGCTTGGAGGCGGGCTCTGAAAAACTGTTTTTT
CASSLEAGSEKLFF
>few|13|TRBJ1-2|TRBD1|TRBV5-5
TGTGCCAGCAGCTCACAGGGGGGGTATGGCTACACCTTC
CASSSQGGYGYTF
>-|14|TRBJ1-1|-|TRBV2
TGTGCCAGCACCGGGGTTACAGTGGACACTGAAGCTTTCTTT
CASTGVTVDTEAFF
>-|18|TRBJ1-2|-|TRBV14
TGTGCCAGCAGCCATCAGGGGATAGACGTGGCGAAAGTCTATGGCTACACCTTC
CASSHQGIDVAKVYGYTF
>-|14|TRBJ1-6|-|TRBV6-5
TGTGCCAGCACCATACTAGGGGGTAATTCACCCCTCCACTTT
CASTILGGNSPLHF
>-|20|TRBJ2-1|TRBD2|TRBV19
TGTGCCAGTAGTATAGGTCGACTAGCGGGAGCGGGAAGCTCCTACAATGAGCAGTTCTTC
CASSIGRLAGAGSSYNEQFF
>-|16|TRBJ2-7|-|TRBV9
TGTGCCAGCAGCCCAGGGGAGGGACGGTTCGACTACGAGCAGTACTTC
CASSPGEGRFDYEQYF
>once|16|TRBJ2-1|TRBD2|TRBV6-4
TGTGCCAGCAGTGCCATAGCGGGAGTCTCCTACAATGAGCAGTTCTTC
CASSAIAGVSYNEQFF
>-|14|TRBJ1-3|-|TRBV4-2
TGTGCCAGCAGCCAGGAGGACTCTGGAAACACCATATATTTT
CASSQEDSGNTIYF
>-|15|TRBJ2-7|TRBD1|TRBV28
TGTGCCAGCAGTCCCCCCCGGGACAGCCCCTACGAGCAGTACTTC
CASSPPRDSPYEQYF
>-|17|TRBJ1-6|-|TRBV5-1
TGCGCCAGCAGGGACGAAGCGGGAGTCGGAGGGAATTCACCCCTCCACTTT
CASRDEAGVGGNSPLHF
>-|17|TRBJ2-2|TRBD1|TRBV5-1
TGCGCCAGCAGCTTGGCCTCAGGGACAGAGGTCACCGGGGAGCTGTTTTTT
CASSLASGTEVTGELFF
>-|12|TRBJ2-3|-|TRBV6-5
TGTGCCAGGCGGGACCGATACGGTACGCAGTATTTT
CARRDRYGTQYF
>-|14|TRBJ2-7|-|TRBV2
TGTGCCACCCACGCGGGGTTCTTTGCCTACGAGCAGTACTTC
CATHAGFFAYEQYF
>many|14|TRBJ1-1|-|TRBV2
TGTGCCAGCAGTTTACAGGGAATCCGTAGTGGGGCTTTCTTT
CASSLQGIRSGAFF
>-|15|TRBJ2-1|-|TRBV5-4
TGTGCCAGCAGCGACGGACTCGGGCTCTACAATGAGCAGTTCTTC
CASSDGLGLYNEQFF
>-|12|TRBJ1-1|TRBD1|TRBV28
TGTGCCAGCAGTCCTCGACAGGGTGAAGCTTTCTTT
CASSPRQGEAFF
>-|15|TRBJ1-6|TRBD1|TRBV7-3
TGTGCCAGCAGCCTGCTCCCAGGGGGCTCTTCACCCCTCCACTTT
CASSLLPGGSSPLHF
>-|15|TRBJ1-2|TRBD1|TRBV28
TGTGCCAGCAGTTTATCCAGAGGACAGGTCTATGGCTACACCTTC
CASSLSRGQVYGYTF